The clone carrying this T cell receptor (beta chain) was observed at least ten times. These data are taken from a study of neurological immune-mediated disorders. 2 million unsorted PBMCs were stored in RNAlater at -80 °C before RNA extraction. Each CDR3 protein gets one entry after TCRdb re-called the 5' RACE reads with MiXCR. Here the sample spans 50,000 to 65,000 distinct CDR3 sequences, around 4% being singletons. Germline lookup yields CDR1 LGHDT and CDR2 YNNKEL (reference sequence). With V trimmed by 1 base and J by 9 bases, 2 bases remained unmatched. CDR3 length equals 13 residues. Material for sequencing was PBMCs. J is TRBJ2-1 and V is TRBV3-1, with 8 bases identical to TRBD1. This TCR was recovered from a man under 40 with multiple sclerosis. The CDR3 spells CASSQVTGVEQFF. The CDR3 DNA reads TGTGCCAGCAGCCAAGTGACAGGGGTTGAGCAGTTCTTC.